The 22 T cell receptor beta chains given below trace back to one sample, sequenced in a study of glioma-infiltrating T cells. Amplification of TCR alpha and beta CDR3 regions from RNA used iRepertoire nested multiplex PCR. TCRdb itself ran the multiplex PCR reads through MiXCR, one entry per CDR3 protein. Of 400,000 or so distinct CDR3 sequences in the sample, less than 50% were seen once. Sequences were obtained from glioma tissue, nonneoplastic brain tissue, or PBMCs (not recorded which). These receptor sequences come from a human donor with low-grade glioma or glioblastoma, undergoing nonglioma brain surgery, or in good health (not recorded which).

The chain combines TRBV6-2 or TRBV6-3 with TRBJ2-1; TRBD1 or TRBD2 may be the D gene (6 bases each). The V gene's germline CDR1 is MNHEY and CDR2 SVGEGT. V gave up 2 bases and J gave up 3 bases, with 14 bases separating them. This CDR3 is built from 16 residues. CDR3 amino acids: CASSYPIGGVYNEQFF. The DNA of the CDR3 is TGTGCCAGCAGTTACCCTATCGGGGGCGTCTACAATGAGCAGTTCTTC.

This clonotype was counted between two and nine times. The CDR3 sequence is CASSYQLADYEQYF. DNA of the CDR3: TGTGCCAGCAGCTACCAGCTAGCGGATTACGAGCAGTACTTC. The chain is built from TRBV7-2 and TRBJ2-7; 7 positions match TRBD2. J lost 4 bases, V lost 4 bases, and 7 bases had no gene match. The CDR3 has 14 residues. Germline V CDR1 and CDR2: SGHTA, FQGNSA. The variable domain in full, completed from reference TRBV7-2 and TRBJ2-7, reads GAGVSQSPSNKVTEKGKDVELRCDPISGHTALYWYRQSLGQGLEFLIYFQGNSAPDKSGLPSDRFSAERTGGSVSTLTIQRTQQEDSAVYLCASSYQLADYEQYFGPGTRLTVT.

As concerns this clonotype: This could be a read error, since a much larger clone is one nucleotide away. The chain is built from TRBV6-6 and TRBJ2-7; 7 positions agree with TRBD2. Germline-derived CDR1 and CDR2 are MNHNY and SVGAGI (reference sequence). This CDR3 has 14 residues. With V trimmed by 2 bases and J by 7 bases, 8 bases remained unmatched. The CDR3 sequence is CASSYGGSSVEQYF. CDR3 bases: TGTGCCAGCAGTTACGGCGGGAGTAGCGTTGAGCAGTACTTC.

This clonotype was seen just once. This chain joins TRBV9 and TRBJ1-1, with D unclear. Looked up from germline, CDR1 is SGDLS and CDR2 is YYNGEE. The CDR3 has 14 amino acids. The V gene lost 0 bases and the J gene lost 3 bases, with 9 bases spanning the gap. CDR3 in DNA: TGTGCCAGCAGCGTAGAAGCGTGGGACACTGAAGCTTTCTTT. Its translation: CASSVEAWDTEAFF.

There are many counts of this clonotype. V and J are TRBV4-3 and TRBJ2-7; no reliable D call. V lost 1 base and J 3 bases, leaving 10 bases between the germline ends. The CDR3 contains 14 residues. Germline CDR1 and CDR2: LGHNA and YSLEER. CDR3 amino acids: CASSQVPGRYEQYF. CDR3 sequence (DNA): TGCGCCAGCAGCCAAGTTCCAGGTCGCTACGAGCAGTACTTC.

There are many counts of this clonotype. The V and J genes are TRBV6-1 and TRBJ2-7; TRBD2 matches at 8 bases. J gave up 3 bases and V 6 bases, and 7 bases lay outside the gene matches. There are 14 residues in the CDR3. Germline-derived CDR1 and CDR2 are MNHNS and SASEGT. CDR3 sequence reads: CASSPGGVNYEQYF. The CDR3, as DNA: TGTGCCAGCAGCCCCGGGGGGGTTAACTACGAGCAGTACTTC.

This clonotype was counted between two and nine times. The genes are TRBV5-1 and TRBJ2-3; no clear D. The germline gives CDR1 SGHRS, CDR2 YFSETQ. This CDR3 region has 14 residues. V lost 1 base to trimming and J lost 4 bases, with 10 bases between them. This CDR3 is CASSLYVRSDTQYF. The DNA of the CDR3 is TGCGCCAGCAGCTTGTACGTGCGATCAGATACGCAGTATTTT.

This chain connects TRBV24-1 to TRBJ2-3; no clear D. The CDR3 contains 14 residues. V gave up 2 bases and J gave up 5 bases, with 10 bases separating them. Germline CDR1 reads KGHDR; CDR2 reads SFDVKD. CDR3 protein: CATSDSYARDTQYF. The CDR3 region has the DNA TGTGCCACCAGTGATTCCTATGCCAGAGATACGCAGTATTTT.

Note on this clonotype: The junction does not match germline at one end; this may be a read error. The chain carries TRBV27 and TRBJ2-7; possibly TRBD1 or TRBD2 for D (5 bases each). The CDR3 totals 12 residues. Germline CDR1 reads MNHEY; CDR2 reads SMNVEV (reference sequence). In DNA form, the CDR3 reads TGTGCCAGCGGACTCCGGGGCTACGACCAGTACTTC. It specifies CASGLRGYDQYF.

This clonotype was counted ten times or more. The chain is built from TRBV20-1 and TRBJ2-7; 11 nucleotides line up with TRBD2. Trimming removed 5 bases from V and 3 bases from J; junction bases left unmatched: 9. The CDR3 covers 15 residues. The germline CDR1 and CDR2 sequences are DFQATT and SNEGSKA (reference sequence). As DNA, the CDR3 is TGCAGTGCTTCGATAGCGGGAGGGCCGGACTACGAGCAGTACTTC. Residues: CSASIAGGPDYEQYF.

This clonotype was seen a few times. The V gene is TRBV6-2 or TRBV6-3, the J gene TRBJ1-5; the D gene is possibly TRBD1 (5 bases). CDR3 length: 16 residues. V lost 0 bases and J lost 4, with 13 bases in between. Germline CDR1 MNHEY, CDR2 SVGEGT. The CDR3 loop is CASSYSTGRGNQPQHF. DNA for the CDR3: TGTGCCAGCAGTTACTCGACCGGGAGGGGAAATCAGCCCCAGCATTTT.

The table lists this clonotype with a few counts. This rearrangement joins TRBV28 to TRBJ2-7; D is unresolved. This CDR3 is 14 amino acids long. Trimming removed 5 bases at V and 6 bases at J, with 17 bases between. CDR1 is MDHEN, CDR2 SYDVKM, per germline. The CDR3 DNA sequence: TGTGCCAGCAGTCCCCCGATACCTTCGGGCGAGCAGTACTTC. Residues: CASSPPIPSGEQYF.

This chain uses TRBV10-3 with TRBJ2-7; TRBD2 matches 10 bases. V was clipped by 4 bases and J by 4 bases; unmatched bases: 4. CDR3 length: 14 amino acids. Germline CDR1 is ENHRY and CDR2 is SYGVKD. The CDR3 DNA follows: TGTGCCATCAGTGGTGTAGCGGGGGGATACGAGCAGTACTTC. It translates to CAISGVAGGYEQYF.

Concerning this clonotype: This sequence may be a read error, since a much larger clone differs from it by one base. The gene calls are TRBV20-1 and TRBJ1-2, with 8 bases aligning to TRBD1. The CDR3 sequence is 14 residues long. Per the germline V gene, CDR1 is DFQATT and CDR2 is SNEGSKA (reference sequence). J gave up 12 bases and V 5 bases, and 17 bases lay outside the gene matches. Here the CDR3 DNA reads TGCAGTGCTCGAGGACAGGGACCTTGGTACGGCCACACCTTC. Translating it yields CSARGQGPWYGHTF.

This clonotype has ten or more counts. The chain combines TRBV7-2 with TRBJ1-5; D is ambiguous. The V and J ends lost 0 bases and 0 bases respectively, with 6 bases between them. The CDR3 contains 15 residues. The germline V gene has CDR1 SGHTA and CDR2 FQGNSA. In nucleotides, the CDR3 is TGTGCCAGCAGCTTAGCGTACGGTAGCAATCAGCCCCAGCATTTT. This encodes CASSLAYGSNQPQHF.

The chain carries TRBV10-3 and TRBJ2-7, with 9 bases identical to TRBD1. The CDR3 extends over 14 amino acids. Germline trimming cut 6 bases from V and 5 bases from J; bases unmatched to any gene: 8. CDR1 is ENHRY and CDR2 is SYGVKD in the germline V gene. CDR3: CAIRSGTGSDEQYF. DNA for the CDR3: TGTGCCATCAGATCCGGGACAGGGAGCGACGAGCAGTACTTC.

This chain joins TRBV27 and TRBJ2-7; possible D gene TRBD2, 7 bases. CDR1 MNHEY and CDR2 SMNVEV come from the germline V gene (reference sequence). V lost 6 bases to trimming and J lost 5 bases, with 20 bases between them. This CDR3 contains 15 residues. This chain's CDR3 is CASRRGGGRADEQYF. In nucleotides, the CDR3 is TGTGCCAGCAGGCGCGGAGGGGGGAGGGCAGACGAGCAGTACTTC.

The rearrangement joins TRBV30 to TRBJ1-1; D possibly corresponds to TRBD1 (5 bases). The CDR3 is 10 residues long. The V end was cut by 8 bases, the J end by 3 bases, with 7 bases between. Germline lookup yields CDR1 GTSNPN and CDR2 SVGIG (reference sequence). CDR3 residues: CAGTDTEAFF. The CDR3 DNA reads as TGTGCCGGGACTGACACTGAAGCTTTCTTT.

The genes are TRBV5-5 and TRBJ1-1, with unresolved D. Germline CDR1 reads SGHKS; CDR2 reads YYEKEE (reference sequence). This CDR3 has 15 residues. V was clipped by 2 bases and J by 0 bases, with 11 bases between them. The CDR3 here is CASSLSHTLNTEAFF. The CDR3 nucleotides read TGTGCCAGCAGCTTAAGCCACACGTTGAACACTGAAGCTTTCTTT.

Concerning this clonotype itself: A much more abundant neighbour one base away suggests this may be a read error. The chain carries TRBV20-1 and TRBJ1-2; 8 bases map to TRBD1. Germline V CDR1 and CDR2: DFQATT, SNEGSKA (reference sequence). This CDR3 is built from 15 residues. DNA for the CDR3: TGCAGTGCTGAATCCTTAAGACAGGGGAGTTATGACTACACCTTC. This sequence encodes CSAESLRQGSYDYTF.

As concerns this clonotype: A much larger clone lies one base from this, so it may be a read error. J is TRBJ2-2 and V is TRBV25-1; D might be TRBD2 (5 bases). This CDR3 comprises 12 residues. Germline V CDR1 and CDR2: MGHDK, SYGVNS. The CDR3 DNA follows: TGTGCCAGCAGTGATCAGCCCGGGGAGCTGCTTTTT. Protein product: CASSDQPGELLF.

A note on this clonotype: This may arise from a read error, as a much more abundant clone is one base away. This chain joins TRBV27 and TRBJ1-2; D is unresolved. Germline CDR1 is MNHEY and CDR2 is SMNVEV (reference sequence). This CDR3 contains 14 residues. This CDR3 reads CASSLSRGNYGFTF. The CDR3 region has the DNA TGTGCCAGCAGTTTATCGCGGGGAAACTATGGCTTCACCTTC.